The entry that follows covers one T cell receptor (beta chain) sequence. The V and J ends lost 5 bases and 3 bases respectively, with 17 bases between them. Germline lookup yields CDR1 SNHLY and CDR2 FYNNEI. The CDR3 sequence is 15 residues long. As originally analysed: Nucleated cell counts were estimated from reference gene primer amplification. Profiled with immunoSEQ multiplex PCR; TCRdb holds only in-frame clones, not every one. V, J and clone size are taken as reported in that table, and D and trimming were inferred from the DNA itself. The table lists some 80,000 clones, roughly 80% of them singletons. This entry comes from a study of blood T cell repertoires in COVID-19.

This receptor was identified in a human donor in a cohort sampled during active COVID-19. The chain has TRBV2 and TRBJ2-7, with D perhaps matching TRBD1 (6 bases). Specimen: peripheral blood. DNA of the CDR3: TGTGCCAGCAGTTTTATCAGGGGAACCTTCTACGAGCAGTACTTC. Translated: CASSFIRGTFYEQYF.